What follows are 7 T cell receptor beta chains derived from one specimen sequenced in a study of cytomegalovirus exposure and HLA in healthy donors. This PCR relied on a set of 60 Vbeta primers and 13 Jbeta primers. Only in-frame clones appear in the TCRdb table, and some are missing; sequencing was by immunoSEQ multiplex PCR. Of some 130,000 clones listed, 76% are singletons. The sample consisted of PBMCs. The source of these receptors is a man aged 35 to 55 in good health and CMV-seronegative.

The chain couples TRBV29-1 to TRBJ1-1; D may be TRBD1 (5 bases). In germline, CDR1 is SQVTM, CDR2 ANQGSEA. The CDR3 consists of 14 residues. Trimming left V 6 bases short and J 1 base short, with 15 bases between. For the CDR3, the DNA is TGCAGCGTCCTCTCCGGACATCGGAACACTGAAGCTTTCTTT. This translates into CSVLSGHRNTEAFF.

This chain links TRBV19 with TRBJ1-5; D ambiguous. The CDR3 extends over 13 amino acids. CDR1 is LNHDA, CDR2 SQIVND, per germline (reference sequence). Trimming stripped 5 bases from V and 6 bases from J, with 11 bases between. CDR3 loop: CASSVSGFQPQHF. The CDR3 DNA reads TGTGCCAGTAGTGTTTCAGGTTTTCAGCCCCAGCATTTT.

The gene calls are TRBV10-3 and TRBJ1-4, with TRBD1 identical over 8 bases. Trimming at V came to 3 bases and at J to 2 bases, leaving 2 bases not matched to a gene. Germline V lookup: CDR1 ENHRY, CDR2 SYGVKD. The CDR3 extends over 15 amino acids. The CDR3 DNA sequence: TGTGCCATCAGTGATAGGACAGGGACTAATGAAAAACTGTTTTTT. Encoded protein: CAISDRTGTNEKLFF.

The V call is TRBV19, the J call TRBJ2-6; 7 bases agree with TRBD1. From germline, CDR1 is LNHDA and CDR2 SQIVND (reference sequence). V gave up 3 bases and J gave up 0 bases; unmatched junction bases: 8. The length of the CDR3 is 18 residues. In nucleotides, the CDR3 is TGTGCCAGTAGTATGCGACAGGGATTCCTCTCTGGGGCCAACGTCCTGACTTTC. Its protein product is CASSMRQGFLSGANVLTF.

The genes are TRBV5-4 and TRBJ2-1, with D possibly being TRBD1 (6 bases). The ends were cut back, 2 bases at V and 4 bases at J, with 13 bases in the middle. This CDR3 contains 15 residues. Germline CDR1 is SGHNT and CDR2 is YYREEE (reference sequence). CDR3: CASSFGTRSYNEQFF. DNA for the CDR3: TGTGCCAGCAGCTTTGGGACACGTTCTTACAATGAGCAGTTCTTC.

The chain joins TRBV19 to TRBJ2-5; the D is unclear. The CDR3 consists of 14 residues. Germline V gene lookup returns CDR1 LNHDA and CDR2 SQIVND (reference sequence). V was pared by 3 bases and J by 4 bases, with 12 bases between. The CDR3: CASSMGAGIETQYF. The CDR3 DNA reads as TGTGCCAGTAGTATGGGCGCCGGAATAGAGACCCAGTACTTC.

J is TRBJ1-2 and V is TRBV28, with 8 bases matching TRBD1. The ends lost 2 bases at V and 6 bases at J; junction bases unmatched: 2. Per germline, CDR1 MDHEN and CDR2 SYDVKM. The CDR3 is 13 amino acids. The CDR3 DNA follows: TGTGCCAGCAGTTTACAGGGGGCGAATGGCTACACCTTC. This translates into CASSLQGANGYTF.